This paragraph covers one T cell receptor beta chain sequence. The sample belongs to a study of blood T cell repertoires in COVID-19. Study-level background: T cells, B-cell-depleted T cells, or PBMCs provided the cDNA or gDNA that served as material.

Under the authors' procedure: Estimation of nucleated cell counts relied on the amplification of reference gene primers. Profiled with immunoSEQ multiplex PCR; TCRdb holds only in-frame clones, not every one. That table is the source of V, J and clone size, and D and trimming were worked out from the DNA. The data show some 150,000 clones, around 80% seen once. The clonotype comes from a woman between 50 and 59 years old who had recovered from COVID-19. Sequenced input: PBMCs or T cells enriched from blood (not recorded which).

As DNA, the CDR3 is TGTGCCAGCAGACTGGACAGGGCCTATAATTCACCCCTCCACTTT. It yields the protein CASRLDRAYNSPLHF. The J gene is TRBJ1-6, the V gene TRBV2, with TRBD1 identical over 8 bases. CDR3 length: 15 amino acids. Germline-derived CDR1 and CDR2 are SNHLY and FYNNEI. V gave up 6 bases and J gave up 2 bases; unmatched junction bases: 3.